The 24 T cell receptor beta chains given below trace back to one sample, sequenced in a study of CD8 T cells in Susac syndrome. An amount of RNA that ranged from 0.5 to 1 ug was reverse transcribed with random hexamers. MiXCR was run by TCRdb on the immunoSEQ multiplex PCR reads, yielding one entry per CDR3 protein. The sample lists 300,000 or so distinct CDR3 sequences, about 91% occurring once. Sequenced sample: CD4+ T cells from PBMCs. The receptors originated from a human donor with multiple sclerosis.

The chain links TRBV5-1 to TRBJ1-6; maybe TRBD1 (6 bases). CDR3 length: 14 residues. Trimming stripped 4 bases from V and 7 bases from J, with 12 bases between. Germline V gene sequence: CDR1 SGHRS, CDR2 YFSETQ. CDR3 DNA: TGCGCCAGCAGCCGGGACACAAAAAATTCACCCCTCCACTTT. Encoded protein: CASSRDTKNSPLHF.

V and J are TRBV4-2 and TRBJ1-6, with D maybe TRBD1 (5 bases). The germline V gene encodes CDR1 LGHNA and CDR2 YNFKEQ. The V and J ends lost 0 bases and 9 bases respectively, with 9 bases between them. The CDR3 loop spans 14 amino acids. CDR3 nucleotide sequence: TGTGCCAGCAGCCAAGATCAGGGTGGTTCACCCCTCCACTTT. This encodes CASSQDQGGSPLHF.

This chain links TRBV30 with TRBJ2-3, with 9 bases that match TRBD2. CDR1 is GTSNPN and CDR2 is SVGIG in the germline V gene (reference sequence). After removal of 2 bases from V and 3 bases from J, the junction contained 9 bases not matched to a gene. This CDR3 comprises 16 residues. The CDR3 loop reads CAWSIGGLAVTDTQYF. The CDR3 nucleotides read TGTGCCTGGAGTATAGGGGGACTAGCTGTGACAGATACGCAGTATTTT.

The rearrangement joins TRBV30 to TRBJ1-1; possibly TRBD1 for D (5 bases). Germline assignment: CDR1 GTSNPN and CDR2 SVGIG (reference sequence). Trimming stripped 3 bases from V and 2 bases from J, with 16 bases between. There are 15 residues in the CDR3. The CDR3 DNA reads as TGTGCCTGGAGGCTCTCAGGGCAGGGAAACACTGAAGCTTTCTTT. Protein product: CAWRLSGQGNTEAFF.

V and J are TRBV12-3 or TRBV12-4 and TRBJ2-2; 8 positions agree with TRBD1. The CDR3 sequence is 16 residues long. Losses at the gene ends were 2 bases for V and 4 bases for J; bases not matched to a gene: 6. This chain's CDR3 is CASSLLSGGITGELFF. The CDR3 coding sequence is TGTGCCAGCAGTTTATTATCAGGGGGCATCACCGGGGAGCTGTTTTTT.

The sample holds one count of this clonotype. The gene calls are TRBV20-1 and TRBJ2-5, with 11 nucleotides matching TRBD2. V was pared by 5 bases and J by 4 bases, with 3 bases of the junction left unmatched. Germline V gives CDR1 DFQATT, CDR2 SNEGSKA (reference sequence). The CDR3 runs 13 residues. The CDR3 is CSAELAGAETQYF. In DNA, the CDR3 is TGCAGTGCTGAACTAGCGGGAGCAGAGACCCAGTACTTC.

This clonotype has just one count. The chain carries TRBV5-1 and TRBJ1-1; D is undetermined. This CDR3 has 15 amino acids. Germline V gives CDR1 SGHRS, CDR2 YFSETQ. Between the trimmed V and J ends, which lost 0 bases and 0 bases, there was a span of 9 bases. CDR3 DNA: TGCGCCAGCAGCTTGGCCGGGCAGGTGAACACTGAAGCTTTCTTT. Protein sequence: CASSLAGQVNTEAFF.

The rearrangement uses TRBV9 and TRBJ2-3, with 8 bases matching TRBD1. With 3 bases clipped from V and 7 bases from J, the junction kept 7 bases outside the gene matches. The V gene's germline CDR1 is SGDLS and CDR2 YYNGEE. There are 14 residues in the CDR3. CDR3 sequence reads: CASSGGTGGNTQYF. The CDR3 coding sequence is TGTGCCAGCAGCGGCGGGACAGGCGGGAATACGCAGTATTTT.

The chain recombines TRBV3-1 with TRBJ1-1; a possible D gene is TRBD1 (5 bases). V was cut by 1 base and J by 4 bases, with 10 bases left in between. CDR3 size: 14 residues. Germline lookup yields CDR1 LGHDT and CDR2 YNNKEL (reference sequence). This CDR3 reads CASSQGSRATEAFF. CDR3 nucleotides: TGTGCCAGCAGCCAAGGGAGCAGGGCCACTGAAGCTTTCTTT.

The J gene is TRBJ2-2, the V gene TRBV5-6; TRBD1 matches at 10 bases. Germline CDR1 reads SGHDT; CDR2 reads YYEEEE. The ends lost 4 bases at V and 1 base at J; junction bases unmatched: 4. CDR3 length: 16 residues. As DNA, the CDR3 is TGTGCCAGCAGCCCTGGGACAGGGGTGAACACCGGGGAGCTGTTTTTT. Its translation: CASSPGTGVNTGELFF.

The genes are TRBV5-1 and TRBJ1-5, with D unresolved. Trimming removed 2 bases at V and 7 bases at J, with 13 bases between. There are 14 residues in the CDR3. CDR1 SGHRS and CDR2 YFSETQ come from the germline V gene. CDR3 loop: CASSFESLDQPQHF. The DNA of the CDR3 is TGCGCCAGCAGCTTTGAAAGCCTGGACCAGCCCCAGCATTTT. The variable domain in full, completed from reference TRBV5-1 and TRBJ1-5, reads KAGVTQTPRYLIKTRGQQVTLSCSPISGHRSVSWYQQTPGQGLQFLFEYFSETQRNKGNFPGRFSGRQFSNSRSEMNVSTLELGDSALYLCASSFESLDQPQHFGDGTRLSIL.

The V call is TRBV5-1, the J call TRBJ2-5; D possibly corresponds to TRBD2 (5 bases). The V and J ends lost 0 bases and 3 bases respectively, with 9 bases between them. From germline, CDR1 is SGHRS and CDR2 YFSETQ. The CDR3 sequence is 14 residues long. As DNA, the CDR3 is TGCGCCAGCAGCTTGGCTACCGGGGAAGAGACCCAGTACTTC. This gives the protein CASSLATGEETQYF.

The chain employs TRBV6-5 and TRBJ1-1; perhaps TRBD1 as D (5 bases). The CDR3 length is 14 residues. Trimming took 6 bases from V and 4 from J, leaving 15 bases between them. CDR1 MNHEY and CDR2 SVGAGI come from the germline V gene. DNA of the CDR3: TGTGCCAGCAGAGAGGAAGGGGACCTCACTGAAGCTTTCTTT. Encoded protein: CASREEGDLTEAFF.

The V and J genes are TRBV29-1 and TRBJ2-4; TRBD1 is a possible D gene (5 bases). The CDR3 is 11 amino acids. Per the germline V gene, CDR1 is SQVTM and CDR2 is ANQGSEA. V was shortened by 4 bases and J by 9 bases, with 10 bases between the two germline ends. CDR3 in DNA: TGCAGCGTTGCTCAGGGCGGCATTCAGTACTTC. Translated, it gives CSVAQGGIQYF.

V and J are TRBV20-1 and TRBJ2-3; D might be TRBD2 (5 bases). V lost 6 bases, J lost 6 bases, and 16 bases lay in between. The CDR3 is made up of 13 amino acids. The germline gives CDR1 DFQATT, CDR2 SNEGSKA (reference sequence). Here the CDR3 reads CSARPDSRDTQYF. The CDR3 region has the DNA TGCAGTGCCCGACCGGACTCGCGTGATACGCAGTATTTT.

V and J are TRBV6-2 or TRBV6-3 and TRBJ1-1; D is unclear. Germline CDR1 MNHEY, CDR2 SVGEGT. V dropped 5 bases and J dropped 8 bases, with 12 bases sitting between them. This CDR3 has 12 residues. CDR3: CASSRRRGEAFF. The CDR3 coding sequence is TGTGCCAGCAGTCGCCGACGGGGAGAAGCTTTCTTT.

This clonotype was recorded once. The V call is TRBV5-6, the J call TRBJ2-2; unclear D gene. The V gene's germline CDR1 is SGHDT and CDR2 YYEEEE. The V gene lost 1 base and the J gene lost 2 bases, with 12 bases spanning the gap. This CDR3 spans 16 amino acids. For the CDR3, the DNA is TGTGCCAGCAGCTTGCAGGCGTCGATAAACACCGGGGAGCTGTTTTTT. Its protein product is CASSLQASINTGELFF.

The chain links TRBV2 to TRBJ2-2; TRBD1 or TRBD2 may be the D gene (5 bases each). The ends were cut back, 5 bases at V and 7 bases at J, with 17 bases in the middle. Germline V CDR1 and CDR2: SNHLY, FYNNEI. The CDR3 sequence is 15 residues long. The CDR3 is CASSPQGGGGGELFF. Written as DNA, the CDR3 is TGTGCCAGCAGTCCCCAGGGCGGAGGAGGCGGGGAGCTGTTTTTT.

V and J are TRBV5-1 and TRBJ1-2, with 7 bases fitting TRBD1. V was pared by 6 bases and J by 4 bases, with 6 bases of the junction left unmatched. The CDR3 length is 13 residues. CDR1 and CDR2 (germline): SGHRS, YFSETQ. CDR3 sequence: CASTATGIYGYTF. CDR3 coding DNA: TGCGCCAGCACCGCGACAGGGATCTATGGCTACACCTTC.

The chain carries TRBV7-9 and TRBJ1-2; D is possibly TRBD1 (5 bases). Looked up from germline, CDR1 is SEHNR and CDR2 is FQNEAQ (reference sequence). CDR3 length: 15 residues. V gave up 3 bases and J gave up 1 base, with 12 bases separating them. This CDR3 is CASSFPGDLNYGYTF. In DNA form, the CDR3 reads TGTGCCAGCAGCTTCCCGGGGGACCTTAACTATGGCTACACCTTC.

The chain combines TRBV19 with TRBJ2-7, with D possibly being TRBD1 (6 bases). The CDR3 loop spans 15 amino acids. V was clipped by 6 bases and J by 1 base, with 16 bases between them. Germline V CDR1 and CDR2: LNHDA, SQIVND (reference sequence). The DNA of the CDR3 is TGTGCCAGTAGCCCCAGCAGGGGCTATTCCTACGAGCAGTACTTC. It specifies CASSPSRGYSYEQYF.

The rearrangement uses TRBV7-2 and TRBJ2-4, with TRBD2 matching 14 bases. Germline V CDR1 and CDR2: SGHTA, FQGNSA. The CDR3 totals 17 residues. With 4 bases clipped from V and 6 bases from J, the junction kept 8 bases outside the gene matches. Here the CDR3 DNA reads TGTGCCAGCAGCTCAGGGACTAGCGGGAGCTCAAGAAACATTCAGTACTTC. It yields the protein CASSSGTSGSSRNIQYF.

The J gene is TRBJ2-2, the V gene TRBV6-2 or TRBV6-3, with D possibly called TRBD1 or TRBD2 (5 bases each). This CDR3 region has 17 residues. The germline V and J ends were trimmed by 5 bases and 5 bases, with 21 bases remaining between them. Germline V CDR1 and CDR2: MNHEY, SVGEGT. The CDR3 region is CASSPHSEGRWTGELFF. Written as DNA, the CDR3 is TGTGCCAGCAGTCCCCACTCAGAGGGGCGTTGGACCGGGGAGCTGTTTTTT.

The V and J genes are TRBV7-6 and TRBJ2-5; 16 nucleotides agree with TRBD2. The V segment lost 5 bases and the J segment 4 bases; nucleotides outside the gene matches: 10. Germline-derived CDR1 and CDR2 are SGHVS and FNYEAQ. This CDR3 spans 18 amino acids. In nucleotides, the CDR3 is TGTGCCAGCAGCCTAGTAGGGACTAGCGGGAGGGCCGGAGAGACCCAGTACTTC. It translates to CASSLVGTSGRAGETQYF.